This T cell receptor beta chain was captured in a study of blood T cell repertoires in COVID-19. Losses at the gene ends were 5 bases for V and 4 bases for J; bases not matched to a gene: 16. In germline, CDR1 is SGHNT, CDR2 YYREEE (reference sequence). The CDR3 totals 18 residues. Under the authors' procedure: Using reference gene primer amplification, nucleated cell counts were estimated. Clones were sequenced by immunoSEQ multiplex PCR, and TCRdb holds only the in-frame ones, with some missing. That table furnishes V, J and clone size, whereas the DNA furnished D and trimming. The table has fewer than 200,000 clones, 82% seen once.

This chain joins TRBV5-4 and TRBJ2-5; 11 bases line up with TRBD2. The receptor was isolated from a middle-aged woman with COVID-19, enrolled during active disease. Sequenced sample: peripheral blood. CDR3 DNA sequence: TGTGCCAGCAGTATCGGCGGGACTAGCGGACGGGGGGGAGAGACCCAGTACTTC. Residues: CASSIGGTSGRGGETQYF.